This T cell receptor (beta chain) was recorded in a study of cytomegalovirus exposure and HLA in healthy donors. Points from the study as a whole: While the bulk of TCR sequences proved rare, some public TCRs turned up in many donors.

PCR involved 60 Vbeta and 13 Jbeta primers. Profiling relied on immunoSEQ multiplex PCR, and the TCRdb table lists in-frame clones only, not all of them. The sample lists 150,000 or so clones; roughly 66% were seen once. The CDR3 covers 11 residues. CDR1 is DFQATT and CDR2 is SNEGSKA in the germline V gene (reference sequence). V trimming: 7 bases; J trimming: 3 bases; junction bases outside the gene matches: 2. There are a few counts of this clone. Its antigen is undetermined. What was sequenced was PBMCs. V and J are TRBV20-1 and TRBJ1-1; the match to TRBD1 covers 7 bases. This sequence originates from a woman under 30 in good health and CMV-seronegative. The CDR3 DNA sequence: TGCAGTGTCAGGGGGGACACTGAAGCTTTCTTT. Amino acid sequence: CSVRGDTEAFF.